The rows below give T cell receptor beta chains drawn from one sample of a study of CD8 T cells in Susac syndrome. Each CDR3 protein gets one entry after TCRdb re-called the immunoSEQ multiplex PCR reads with MiXCR. The repertoire holds around 300,000 distinct CDR3 sequences, with about 82% as singletons. The sample taken for sequencing was CD8+ T cells from PBMCs. These receptor sequences come from a human donor with multiple sclerosis. CDR3s include the opening cysteine and the closing phenylalanine or tryptophan. D genes are given only for firm matches. Size values are once, few and many counts, or a class for expanded clones, and some rows have none.

j_call clone_size v_call d_call cdr3_length cdr3_aa cdr3_nt
TRBJ2-1 once TRBV20-1 NA 11 CSAVPLNEQFF TGCAGTGCTGTCCCACTAAATGAGCAGTTCTTC
TRBJ1-1 NA TRBV24-1 NA 12 CATSDIGTEAFF TGTGCCACCAGTGACATTGGCACTGAAGCTTTCTTT
TRBJ2-1 NA TRBV30 TRBD2 12 CAWTSGRNEQFF TGTGCCTGGACTAGCGGGAGAAATGAGCAGTTCTTC
TRBJ1-5 NA TRBV3-1 TRBD1 17 CASSQGTGGYSNQPQHF TGTGCCAGCAGCCAAGGGACAGGGGGCTATAGCAATCAGCCCCAGCATTTT
TRBJ1-2 NA TRBV5-1 NA 15 CASSWGLFKSYGYTF TGCGCCAGCAGCTGGGGACTCTTTAAATCCTATGGCTACACCTTC
TRBJ1-5 NA TRBV1 NA 18 CTSSQDRVRERVDQPQHF TGCACCAGCAGCCAAGATCGAGTACGGGAACGGGTAGATCAGCCCCAGCATTTT
TRBJ2-3 NA TRBV7-8 TRBD1 14 CASTRTGAADTQYF TGTGCCAGCACCAGGACAGGGGCGGCAGATACGCAGTATTTT
TRBJ2-1 NA TRBV6-5 TRBD1 17 CASSSERRDRGYNEQFF TGTGCCAGCAGTTCCGAACGCCGGGACAGGGGGTACAATGAGCAGTTCTTC
TRBJ2-5 NA TRBV6-5 TRBD1 15 CASSYWDSQQETQYF TGTGCCAGCAGTTACTGGGACAGTCAGCAAGAGACCCAGTACTTC
TRBJ2-7 NA TRBV12-3/TRBV12-4 NA 13 CASRSGDSYEQYF TGTGCCAGCCGTTCTGGGGATTCCTACGAGCAGTACTTC
TRBJ2-7 NA TRBV19 NA 16 CASSWTPHKSSGEQYF TGTGCCAGTAGTTGGACCCCGCACAAATCGTCGGGGGAGCAGTACTTC
TRBJ1-4 NA TRBV7-9 TRBD1 13 CASSGSGTVELFF TGTGCCAGCAGCGGGTCAGGGACAGTTGAACTGTTTTTT
TRBJ2-1 NA TRBV2 TRBD2 15 CASSERLAGDDEQFF TGTGCCAGCAGTGAACGACTAGCGGGAGACGATGAGCAGTTCTTC
TRBJ2-7 NA TRBV27 NA 13 CASSFSFSYEQYF TGTGCCAGCAGTTTTTCCTTCTCCTACGAGCAGTACTTC
TRBJ1-2 NA TRBV6-2/TRBV6-3 TRBD1 15 CASREGTGIIPGYTF TGTGCCAGCAGAGAAGGGACAGGGATCATACCTGGCTACACCTTC
TRBJ1-1 once TRBV20-1 NA 13 CSAQEYPNTEAFF TGCAGTGCTCAGGAGTACCCGAACACTGAAGCTTTCTTT
TRBJ1-1 NA TRBV19 NA 14 CASSSTAGYSEAFF TGTGCCAGTAGTTCCACGGCAGGGTACTCTGAAGCTTTCTTT
TRBJ2-7 once TRBV15 NA 15 CATSSPPQGDNEQYF TGTGCCACCAGCAGTCCCCCACAGGGAGATAACGAGCAGTACTTC
TRBJ2-1 NA TRBV3-1 NA 17 CASSRSLGERSYNEQFF TGTGCCAGCAGCCGGTCACTAGGGGAGCGCTCCTACAATGAGCAGTTCTTC
TRBJ2-3 NA TRBV7-8 TRBD1 14 CASSSGQGMDTQYF TGTGCCAGCAGCTCGGGACAGGGGATGGATACGCAGTATTTT
TRBJ2-3 few TRBV7-3 TRBD1 16 CASSRLGTGGADTQYF TGTGCCAGCAGCCGTCTCGGGACAGGGGGCGCAGATACGCAGTATTTT
TRBJ2-3 NA TRBV28 NA 16 CASSHKVAMGTDTQYF TGTGCCAGCAGTCATAAGGTGGCTATGGGCACAGATACGCAGTATTTT
TRBJ2-1 NA TRBV7-6 TRBD2 17 CASSLSFGGGPGNEQFF TGTGCCAGCAGCTTATCTTTTGGGGGAGGGCCTGGGAATGAGCAGTTCTTC
TRBJ2-1 NA TRBV3-1 TRBD2 19 CASSQALAGVTYGDNEQFF TGTGCCAGCAGCCAAGCCCTAGCGGGAGTTACTTATGGGGACAATGAGCAGTTCTTC
TRBJ2-7 NA TRBV20-1 TRBD2 16 CSARDPTSGDSYEQYF TGCAGTGCTAGAGACCCGACTAGCGGGGACTCCTACGAGCAGTACTTC
TRBJ1-5 NA TRBV4-2 NA 15 CASSEDLLGGQPQHF TGTGCCAGCAGCGAAGACCTGCTAGGGGGTCAGCCCCAGCATTTT
TRBJ1-2 NA TRBV11-2 NA 12 CASSLGGSGYTF TGTGCCAGCAGCTTAGGTGGCTCTGGCTACACCTTC
TRBJ2-2 NA TRBV13 NA 15 CASSANLQGNGELFF TGTGCCAGCAGCGCGAATCTGCAGGGAAACGGGGAGCTGTTTTTT
TRBJ1-2 NA TRBV6-2/TRBV6-3 TRBD1 15 CASSASGTGIYGYTF TGTGCCAGCAGTGCCTCCGGGACAGGTATTTATGGCTACACCTTC
TRBJ2-2 NA TRBV24-1 NA 12 CATRRDTGELFF TGTGCCACGAGACGGGACACCGGGGAGCTGTTTTTT
TRBJ2-1 NA TRBV6-2/TRBV6-3 NA 11 CASFDLDEQFF TGTGCCAGCTTCGACTTGGATGAGCAGTTCTTC
TRBJ2-1 NA TRBV3-1 TRBD2 17 CASRGLAGEGAYNEQFF TGTGCCAGCAGGGGACTAGCGGGAGAAGGGGCCTACAATGAGCAGTTCTTC
TRBJ2-1 NA TRBV3-1 TRBD1 16 CASSQTGTVLNNEQFF TGTGCCAGCAGCCAAACCGGGACAGTACTCAACAATGAGCAGTTCTTC
TRBJ2-1 NA TRBV7-9 NA 13 CASSLVAYPEQFF TGTGCCAGCAGCCTAGTGGCTTATCCTGAGCAGTTCTTC
TRBJ2-5 NA TRBV28 NA 12 CASSFPSETQYF TGTGCCAGCAGTTTCCCATCAGAGACCCAGTACTTC
TRBJ2-1 NA TRBV11-3 NA 14 CASSLRGIYNEQFF TGTGCCAGCAGCCTCCGCGGTATCTACAATGAGCAGTTCTTC
TRBJ1-2 NA TRBV4-3 NA 13 CASSQDNSYGYTF TGCGCCAGCAGCCAAGATAACAGCTATGGCTACACCTTC
TRBJ2-1 NA TRBV12-3/TRBV12-4 NA 15 CASSSIWTGYNEQFF TGTGCCAGCAGTTCTATCTGGACGGGGTACAATGAGCAGTTCTTC
TRBJ1-2 NA TRBV30 NA 15 CAWSETGTEVYGYTF TGTGCCTGGAGTGAGACCGGGACGGAGGTCTATGGCTACACCTTC
TRBJ1-2 NA TRBV12-3/TRBV12-4 NA 15 CASSLARRINYGYTF TGTGCCAGCAGTTTAGCGAGACGGATAAACTATGGCTACACCTTC
TRBJ2-1 NA TRBV20-1 NA 14 CSAHTVRAYNEQFF TGCAGTGCTCACACTGTTCGGGCCTACAATGAGCAGTTCTTC
TRBJ2-1 NA TRBV4-3 TRBD2 17 CASSQGPSREPHNEQFF TGCGCCAGCAGCCAAGGCCCCTCGCGGGAGCCCCACAATGAGCAGTTCTTC
TRBJ2-1 NA TRBV20-1 TRBD2 17 CSARDDPGGGWLSEQFF TGCAGTGCTAGGGACGACCCGGGCGGGGGGTGGCTAAGTGAGCAGTTCTTC
TRBJ1-5 NA TRBV15 TRBD1 14 CATDRGESNQPQHF TGTGCCACCGACAGGGGTGAGAGCAATCAGCCCCAGCATTTT
TRBJ2-7 NA TRBV29-1 NA 13 CSVERGTPYEQYF TGCAGCGTTGAACGAGGGACCCCCTACGAGCAGTACTTC
TRBJ2-7 NA TRBV28 NA 15 CASSLWQGISYEQYF TGTGCCAGCAGTTTATGGCAGGGGATCTCCTACGAGCAGTACTTC